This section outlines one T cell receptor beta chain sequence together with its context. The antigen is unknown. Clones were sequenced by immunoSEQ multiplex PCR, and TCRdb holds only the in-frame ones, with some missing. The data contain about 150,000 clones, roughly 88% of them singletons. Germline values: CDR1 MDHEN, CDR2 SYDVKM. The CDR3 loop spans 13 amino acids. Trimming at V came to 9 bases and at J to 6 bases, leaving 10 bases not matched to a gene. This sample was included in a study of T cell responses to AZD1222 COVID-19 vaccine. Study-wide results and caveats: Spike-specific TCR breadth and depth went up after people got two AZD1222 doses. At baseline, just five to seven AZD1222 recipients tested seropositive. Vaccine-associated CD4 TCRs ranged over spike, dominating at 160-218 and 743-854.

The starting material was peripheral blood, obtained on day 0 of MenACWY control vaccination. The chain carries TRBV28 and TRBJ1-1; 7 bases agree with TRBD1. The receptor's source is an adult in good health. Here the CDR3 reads CASRDRSLPEAFF. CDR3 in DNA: TGTGCCAGTAGGGACAGAAGTCTACCTGAAGCTTTCTTT.